This is a list of T cell receptor beta chains from one sample in a study of glioma-infiltrating T cells after dendritic cell vaccination. Data came from immunoSEQ multiplex PCR; TCRdb stores just in-frame clones and leaves some out. Of roughly 80,000 clones listed, about nine tenths are singletons. Specimen: blood, collected after dendritic cell vaccination. All receptors derive from a human donor with glioblastoma. The CDR3 runs from the conserved cysteine through the conserved F or W. D genes are given only for firm matches. Some rows mark clone size as missing; the rest say once, few, many or name a class of expanded clone.

V	J	size	D	CDR3	DNA
TRBV6-4	TRBJ1-5	-	-	CASKWTVVGNQPQHF	TGTGCCAGCAAGTGGACAGTTGTTGGCAATCAGCCCCAGCATTTT
TRBV19	TRBJ2-3	-	TRBD2	CASSLRLATTDTQYF	TGTGCCAGTAGTCTACGACTAGCTACCACAGATACGCAGTATTTT
TRBV12-5	TRBJ2-2	once	TRBD1	CASGLFSDRGLLVINTGELFF	TGTGCTAGTGGTTTGTTCTCCGACAGGGGGCTCCTAGTAATAAATACCGGGGAGCTGTTTTTT
TRBV25-1	TRBJ2-7	few	TRBD1	CASSESPGGRGLSYEQYF	TGTGCCAGCAGTGAATCTCCCGGTGGCAGGGGGCTCTCCTACGAGCAGTACTTC
TRBV6-1	TRBJ2-4	-	TRBD1	CASSDRDRRIQYF	TGTGCCAGCAGTGACCGGGACAGGCGCATTCAGTACTTC
TRBV5-1	TRBJ2-1	-	-	CASSFMAVTSSYNEQFF	TGCGCCAGCAGCTTCATGGCAGTTACATCCTCCTACAATGAGCAGTTCTTC
TRBV7-3	TRBJ2-3	once	TRBD2	CASSPIAGWEDTQYF	TGTGCCAGCAGCCCTATAGCGGGGTGGGAAGATACGCAGTATTTT
TRBV5-6	TRBJ1-2	-	-	CASSLGTANYGYTF	TGTGCCAGCAGCTTGGGGACAGCAAACTATGGCTACACCTTC
TRBV5-5	TRBJ2-3	-	TRBD2	CASSSGTSGFTDTQYF	TGTGCCAGCAGCTCGGGGACTAGCGGGTTCACAGATACGCAGTATTTT
TRBV6-5	TRBJ1-3	-	-	CASSYWGGSTGNTIYF	TGTGCCAGCAGTTACTGGGGGGGCAGTACTGGAAACACCATATATTTT
TRBV10-3	TRBJ2-3	-	-	CANREGGTDTQYF	TGTGCCAACCGAGAGGGCGGCACAGATACGCAGTATTTT
TRBV7-2	TRBJ1-2	-	-	CASSLALRGYGYTF	TGTGCCAGCAGCTTAGCGCTCAGGGGCTATGGCTACACCTTC
TRBV6-1	TRBJ1-2	-	-	CASSDVSVLNYGYTF	TGTGCCAGCAGTGACGTCTCCGTCCTTAACTATGGCTACACCTTC
TRBV6-5	TRBJ1-1	-	-	CASSYDTMNTEAFF	TGTGCCAGCAGTTACGACACCATGAACACTGAAGCTTTCTTT
TRBV21-1	TRBJ2-7	-	-	CASTREQAPYEQYF	TGTGCCAGCACCCGGGAGCAGGCGCCCTACGAGCAGTACTTC
TRBV19	TRBJ1-3	-	TRBD1	CASSINLGTGFSTGNTIYF	TGTGCCAGTAGTATAAATTTGGGGACAGGGTTTAGTACTGGAAACACCATATATTTT
TRBV29-1	TRBJ2-5	-	TRBD1	CSAMTGGGETQYF	TGCAGCGCTATGACAGGGGGCGGCGAGACCCAGTACTTC
TRBV15	TRBJ2-7	-	-	CATSREFAGASYEQYF	TGTGCCACCAGCAGAGAGTTCGCGGGTGCATCCTACGAGCAGTACTTC
TRBV23-1	TRBJ1-2	-	-	CASSQHQRYGGYTF	TGCGCCAGCAGTCAACATCAGAGGTACGGTGGCTACACCTTC
TRBV10-3	TRBJ2-2	-	-	CAIRDPGVGTGELFF	TGTGCCATCAGAGATCCAGGGGTAGGCACCGGGGAGCTGTTTTTT
TRBV30	TRBJ2-7	-	-	CACQGRGYSYEQYF	TGTGCCTGCCAAGGCCGGGGGTACTCCTACGAGCAGTACTTC
TRBV5-1	TRBJ1-2	-	-	CASSYTFNTGNGYTF	TGCGCCAGCAGCTACACCTTTAATACAGGGAATGGCTACACCTTC
TRBV7-9	TRBJ1-2	-	-	CASSLAGQGYYGYTF	TGTGCCAGCAGCTTAGCTGGGCAGGGTTACTATGGCTACACCTTC
TRBV7-9	TRBJ1-4	-	TRBD1	CASSRQGASEKLFF	TGTGCCAGCAGCAGACAGGGTGCGAGCGAAAAACTGTTTTTT
TRBV19	TRBJ2-3	-	-	CASNARPGSTDTQYF	TGTGCCAGTAATGCGCGTCCGGGAAGCACAGATACGCAGTATTTT
TRBV10-2	TRBJ2-1	-	TRBD2	CASTISSGGALEQFF	TGCGCCAGCACTATTTCAAGCGGGGGGGCTCTCGAGCAGTTCTTC
TRBV7-7	TRBJ1-1	-	-	CASSLEVGTEAFF	TGTGCCAGCAGCTTAGAGGTCGGGACTGAAGCTTTCTTT
TRBV6-5	TRBJ2-1	-	TRBD2	CASSWLAGGNEQFF	TGTGCCAGCAGTTGGCTAGCGGGAGGTAATGAGCAGTTCTTC
TRBV7-3	TRBJ2-3	-	-	CASSPRERSTDTQYF	TGTGCCAGCAGCCCCCGCGAGCGGAGCACAGATACGCAGTATTTT
TRBV18	TRBJ1-5	once	-	CASSPSGNQPQHF	TGTGCCAGCTCACCCTCGGGGAATCAGCCCCAGCATTTT
TRBV5-1	TRBJ2-2	-	-	CASSLGAGTGELFF	TGCGCCAGCAGCTTAGGAGCGGGCACCGGGGAGCTGTTTTTT
TRBV19	TRBJ1-2	-	TRBD1	CASSNRTGGNYGYTF	TGTGCCAGTAGTAACCGGACAGGGGGCAACTATGGCTACACCTTC
TRBV7-8	TRBJ2-3	-	TRBD1	CASSFSPGQGRDTQYF	TGTGCCAGCAGTTTTTCGCCGGGACAGGGGCGAGATACGCAGTATTTT
TRBV7-7	TRBJ2-1	-	TRBD2	CASSLDLADEQFF	TGTGCTAGCAGCTTGGATCTAGCGGATGAGCAGTTCTTC
TRBV19	TRBJ2-2	few	TRBD1	CAINPGTGGASGELFF	TGTGCCATCAACCCCGGGACAGGGGGCGCATCCGGGGAGCTGTTTTTT
TRBV29-1	TRBJ1-1	-	-	CSVEWLTEAFF	TGCAGCGTTGAATGGCTTACTGAAGCTTTCTTT
TRBV18	TRBJ1-4	-	-	CASSTSGATNEKLFF	TGTGCCAGCTCAACGTCCGGGGCAACTAATGAAAAACTGTTTTTT